A single sample is the source of the 8 T cell receptor beta chains below, sequenced in a study of blood T cell repertoires in COVID-19. Method: immunoSEQ multiplex PCR; TCRdb's copy keeps in-frame clones and lacks some. The repertoire holds just over 150,000 clones, with about 79% as singletons. Sequenced input: peripheral blood. The receptors here all came from a woman aged 45-60 years with acute or convalescent COVID-19.

The V gene is TRBV4-3, the J gene TRBJ1-5, with D perhaps TRBD1 (6 bases). Germline V CDR1 and CDR2: LGHNA, YSLEER. This CDR3 comprises 16 residues. Trimming stripped 2 bases from V and 5 bases from J, with 16 bases between. CDR3 loop: CASSQNARGAYQPQHF. Here the CDR3 DNA reads TGCGCCAGCAGCCAAAACGCTCGGGGGGCGTATCAGCCCCAGCATTTT.

This rearrangement joins TRBV19 to TRBJ2-1, with TRBD1 as a possible D gene (6 bases). The length of the CDR3 is 15 residues. Germline V gene sequence: CDR1 LNHDA, CDR2 SQIVND (reference sequence). With 7 bases removed from V and 4 bases from J, the gap between germline ends came to 17 bases. DNA of the CDR3: TGTGCCAGTAAGTCGGTCGGGGACAAATACAATGAGCAGTTCTTC. This translates into CASKSVGDKYNEQFF. The variable domain in full, with the rest retrieved from reference TRBV19 and TRBJ2-1, is DGGITQSPKYLFRKEGQNVTLSCEQNLNHDAMYWYRQDPGQGLRLIYYSQIVNDFQKGDIAEGYSVSREKKESFPLTVTSAQKNPTAFYLCASKSVGDKYNEQFFGPGTRLTVL.

This clone came up a few times. This chain joins TRBV19 and TRBJ2-3, with 11 nucleotides matching TRBD2. Germline V gene data show CDR1 as LNHDA and CDR2 as SQIVND (reference sequence). The V segment lost 6 bases and the J segment 5 bases; nucleotides outside the gene matches: 7. The CDR3 is 15 amino acids. CDR3 sequence: CASRPTSGGIDTQYF. As DNA, the CDR3 is TGTGCCAGTAGACCTACTAGCGGGGGAATAGATACGCAGTATTTT.

V is TRBV6-2 or TRBV6-3 and J is TRBJ2-2; 14 nucleotides match TRBD2. V trimming: 6 bases; J trimming: 7 bases; junction bases outside the gene matches: 4. CDR1 is MNHEY and CDR2 is SVGEGT in the germline V gene. The CDR3 spans 15 residues. The CDR3 loop reads CASSRLAGGIGELFF. Here the CDR3 DNA reads TGTGCCAGCAGCCGACTAGCGGGAGGGATCGGGGAGCTGTTTTTT.

The chain links TRBV7-3 to TRBJ2-7; the match to TRBD2 covers 9 bases. This CDR3 spans 15 amino acids. Germline assignment: CDR1 SGHTA and CDR2 FQGTGA. Trimming cost V 5 bases and J 6 bases; bases outside gene matches: 11. CDR3 sequence reads: CASSPQISGRAEQYF. The CDR3 DNA is TGTGCCAGCAGCCCCCAGATTAGCGGGAGAGCCGAGCAGTACTTC.

The chain is built from TRBV11-2 and TRBJ2-1; TRBD2 aligns across 11 bases. J was trimmed by 2 bases and V by 5 bases; bases with no gene match: 2. The CDR3 totals 15 residues. CDR1 and CDR2 from the germline V gene are SGHAT and FQNNGV. CDR3 nucleotide sequence: TGTGCCAGCAGCGTTAGCGGGGGGGCCTACAATGAGCAGTTCTTC. This codes for CASSVSGGAYNEQFF.

This chain links TRBV6-2 or TRBV6-3 with TRBJ1-1; D gene uncertain. The CDR3 has 13 residues. In germline, CDR1 is MNHEY, CDR2 SVGEGT. The V gene lost 4 bases and the J gene lost 6 bases, with 12 bases spanning the gap. This CDR3 reads CASSSWAYPEAFF. The CDR3, as DNA: TGTGCCAGCAGTTCGTGGGCCTACCCTGAAGCTTTCTTT.

V and J are TRBV29-1 and TRBJ2-5, with unresolved D. CDR1 is SQVTM, CDR2 ANQGSEA, per germline. V lost 2 bases to trimming and J lost 1 base, with 5 bases between them. The CDR3 spans 12 residues. DNA for the CDR3: TGCAGCGTTGAACCTAGCCAAGAGACCCAGTACTTC. The encoded protein is CSVEPSQETQYF.